This TCR beta chain was sequenced in a study of metastatic and nonmetastatic thyroid tumors. Study summary: Patients with malignant and benign thyroid disease provided blood and tumor or nodule tissue, whose repertoires were compared.

Whole-study findings and limits: The study reportedly found significantly higher TCR beta diversity in malignant thyroid tumors than benign nodules, in blood and tumor.

Patients were all untreated before their thyroid surgery. In the original analysis: CDR3 was compared across clinicopathological groups, and the resulting differences were used to build a distant-metastasis classifier for papillary thyroid cancer. TCRdb reassembled clones from the PCR reads with MiXCR. None of the V and J calls come from the authors' own analysis; TCRdb made them. The sample yields roughly 21,000 clones, 28% seen once. A word on this clone: Its antigen remains unidentified.

This CDR3 has 14 amino acids. CDR1 and CDR2 from the germline V gene are MNHNS and SASEGT. V was cut by 2 bases and J by 5 bases, with 10 bases left in between. The sequence came from a male donor with papillary thyroid cancer or a benign thyroid nodule (not recorded which). Some clones in this sample may be carry-over from other donors' samples. V gene TRBV6-1 combines with J gene TRBJ1-3; D unclear. Sequences were obtained from tumor tissue. The chain's CDR3 is CASSESPGRNTIYF. CDR3 in DNA: TGTGCCAGCAGTGAATCCCCAGGACGAAACACCATATATTTT.